Listed below are T cell receptor beta chains from one sample, sequenced in a study of early T cells in non-severe SARS-CoV-2 infection. TCRdb processed the 5' RACE reads anew with MiXCR; each CDR3 protein has one entry. The sample yields tens of thousands of distinct CDR3 sequences, approximately 13% seen once. The sample taken for sequencing was whole blood. These receptors all stem from an adult who was a healthcare worker with PCR-confirmed SARS-CoV-2 infection or an uninfected control (not recorded which). CDR3s include the opening cysteine and the closing phenylalanine or tryptophan. A D gene is named only where the DNA matches it firmly. The size entry is marked missing in some rows and otherwise reads once, few, many or a size class.

clone_size	v_call	d_call	j_call	cdr3_nt	cdr3_aa
many	TRBV2	NA	TRBJ2-2	TGTGCCAGCAGTCTGGCGTCGAACACCGGGGAGCTGTTTTTT	CASSLASNTGELFF
NA	TRBV18	NA	TRBJ1-5	TGTGCCAGCTCAGACAGCCCCCGGCAGCCCCAGCATTTT	CASSDSPRQPQHF
many	TRBV9	NA	TRBJ2-6	TGTGCCAGCAGTGGGATACGCGAGGCCAACGTCCTGACTTTC	CASSGIREANVLTF
many	TRBV29-1	NA	TRBJ1-1	TGCAGCGGTCATAAAGGGGACACTGAAGCTTTCTTT	CSGHKGDTEAFF
NA	TRBV2	NA	TRBJ1-2	TGTGCCACCAGACAGGACGGCTATGGCTACACCTTC	CATRQDGYGYTF
NA	TRBV18	NA	TRBJ2-7	TGTGCCAGCTCCCCCGACTACGAGCAGTACTTC	CASSPDYEQYF
NA	TRBV7-6	TRBD1	TRBJ1-6	TGTGCCAGCAGCTCGGACAGGGGTAATTCACCCCTCCACTTT	CASSSDRGNSPLHF
many	TRBV18	NA	TRBJ2-5	TGTGCCAGCTCACCATCACAGGAGACCCAGTACTTC	CASSPSQETQYF
few	TRBV12-3/TRBV12-4	NA	TRBJ2-7	TGTGCCAGCAGTCCCGGGGCACAGGGGAGGTCCTACGAGCAGTACTTC	CASSPGAQGRSYEQYF
few	TRBV6-2/TRBV6-3	NA	TRBJ2-5	TGTGCCAGCAGTTACCCCGAGACCCAGTACTTC	CASSYPETQYF
many	TRBV10-3	TRBD2	TRBJ2-3	TGTGCCATCGGGGCCCCAGCGGGGGATTCTTGGGGAACAGATACGCAGTATTTT	CAIGAPAGDSWGTDTQYF
NA	TRBV12-3/TRBV12-4	TRBD2	TRBJ2-1	TGTGCCAGCAGACCGATTAGCGGGGGCGCCTACAATGAGCAGTTCTTC	CASRPISGGAYNEQFF
NA	TRBV15	NA	TRBJ2-3	TGTGCCACCAGCAGAGATGACAGAACGGATACGCAGTATTTT	CATSRDDRTDTQYF
many	TRBV6-6	NA	TRBJ1-3	TGTGCCAGCAGTTACGGAGTTAGCCGGGGTGGCACCATATATTTT	CASSYGVSRGGTIYF
many	TRBV5-1	NA	TRBJ2-2	TGCGCCAGCAGCTTGGACAGATTGGTGCCCGGGGAGCTGTTTTTT	CASSLDRLVPGELFF
many	TRBV29-1	NA	TRBJ1-3	TGCAGCGCCGTGAAGAACTCTGGAAACACCATATATTTT	CSAVKNSGNTIYF
many	TRBV10-3	TRBD1	TRBJ1-5	TGTGCCATCAGTCGGGACAGTAGCAATCAGCCCCAGCATTTT	CAISRDSSNQPQHF
many	TRBV18	NA	TRBJ1-1	TGTGCCAGCTCACCAGGGGCAGAAGCTTTCTTT	CASSPGAEAFF
NA	TRBV5-1	NA	TRBJ2-5	TGCGCCAGCAGGGATGGGACCATCCAAGAGACCCAGTACTTC	CASRDGTIQETQYF
NA	TRBV10-3	NA	TRBJ1-2	TGTGCCATCAGTGAGTTCTCAAGGGGGGAAAATGGCTACACCTTC	CAISEFSRGENGYTF
NA	TRBV10-3	NA	TRBJ1-1	TGTGCCATCAGTGAAATGGGAGGAGGAGCTGAAGCTTTCTTT	CAISEMGGGAEAFF
many	TRBV4-2	TRBD2	TRBJ2-3	TGTGCCAGCAGCCAAGCTAGCGGGGCCACCCCACAAAATACGCAGTATTTT	CASSQASGATPQNTQYF
NA	TRBV10-2	NA	TRBJ2-7	TGCGCCAGCAGTGAGTTAGGCCAGGCCTACGAGCAGTACTTC	CASSELGQAYEQYF
NA	TRBV20-1	NA	TRBJ2-2	TGCAGTGCGCTCCCGACGGGACTTACGAACACCGGGGAGCTGTTTTTT	CSALPTGLTNTGELFF
many	TRBV7-6	NA	TRBJ2-7	TGTGCCAGCAGCTTAGGGAGGGGCAGCTACGAGCAGTACTTC	CASSLGRGSYEQYF
many	TRBV5-4	NA	TRBJ1-4	TGTGCCAGCAGCTTGGGACGGGACAAAGCAACTAATGAAAAACTGTTTTTT	CASSLGRDKATNEKLFF
many	TRBV10-2	NA	TRBJ2-2	TGCGCCAGCAGGTCCTACAACACCGGGGAGCTGTTTTTT	CASRSYNTGELFF
NA	TRBV11-2	NA	TRBJ2-1	TGTGCCAGCAGCTTAGAGTACGGCTCCTACAATGAGCAGTTCTTC	CASSLEYGSYNEQFF
many	TRBV5-1	TRBD1	TRBJ1-2	TGCGCCAGCAGCCGGGACAGTTCTAACTATGGCTACACCTTC	CASSRDSSNYGYTF
many	TRBV14	NA	TRBJ1-1	TGTGCCAGCAGCCAAGACCCCTGGCAGGGGATGAACACTGAAGCTTTCTTT	CASSQDPWQGMNTEAFF
many	TRBV7-2	NA	TRBJ1-1	TGTGCCAGCAGCTCTCAAGGGGTCACTGAAGCTTTCTTT	CASSSQGVTEAFF
many	TRBV6-1	TRBD1	TRBJ1-6	TGTGCCGGAAGGACAGGGGACTATTCACCCCTCCACTTT	CAGRTGDYSPLHF
NA	TRBV20-1	NA	TRBJ2-1	TGCAGTGCCAGTTTGACGGGTTACTACAATGAGCAGTTCTTC	CSASLTGYYNEQFF
NA	TRBV6-6	NA	TRBJ2-7	TGTGCCAGCAGATACTCGCCAGGGGCGGAGTACGAGCAGTACTTC	CASRYSPGAEYEQYF
many	TRBV7-8	NA	TRBJ2-2	TGTGCCAGCAGCTCACAGCTGGAGGGGGGGACCGGGGAGCTGTTTTTT	CASSSQLEGGTGELFF
many	TRBV29-1	NA	TRBJ1-2	TGCAGCGTTGACCCCTTAATCACAGGGAGGACCGGTGAAAACTATGGCTACACCTTC	CSVDPLITGRTGENYGYTF
many	TRBV7-2	TRBD1	TRBJ1-2	TGTGCCAGCAGCCCCCGTAGGACAGGGCATGGCTACACCTTC	CASSPRRTGHGYTF
few	TRBV7-9	TRBD1	TRBJ1-2	TGTGCCAGCAGCTTATCGACAGGGCTCGGCTATGGCTACACCTTC	CASSLSTGLGYGYTF
NA	TRBV6-6	TRBD1	TRBJ2-7	TGTGCCAGCAGTTACTCGGAAGGGGGCTGGTACGAGCAGTACTTC	CASSYSEGGWYEQYF
few	TRBV19	NA	TRBJ2-1	TGTGCCAGTAGGCCCCATGGGGGGGCGGTGAATGAGCAGTTCTTC	CASRPHGGAVNEQFF
NA	TRBV5-6	TRBD1	TRBJ1-2	TGTGCCAGCAGCCAGGGGGCGGAGGGCTACACCTTC	CASSQGAEGYTF
many	TRBV4-2	NA	TRBJ1-5	TGTGCCAGCAGCCACGACAGGAATAGCAATCAGCCCCAGCATTTT	CASSHDRNSNQPQHF
few	TRBV10-2	NA	TRBJ1-4	TGCGCCAGCGGGACGGGGGAAAAACTGTTTTTT	CASGTGEKLFF
few	TRBV6-1	NA	TRBJ1-6	TGTGCCAGCAGTGAAGCGACAGTCAATTCACCCCTCCACTTT	CASSEATVNSPLHF
many	TRBV6-6	NA	TRBJ2-7	TGTGCCAGCAGATCACAGGGAAACGAGCAGTACTTC	CASRSQGNEQYF
many	TRBV28	TRBD1	TRBJ1-6	TGTGCCAGCAGTTTATCCCTCGGACAGGCACGAAATTCACCCCTCCACTTT	CASSLSLGQARNSPLHF
many	TRBV15	NA	TRBJ1-2	TGTGCCACCAGCCCCAGCTTGGGGGCGGTTAGCTATGGCTACACCTTC	CATSPSLGAVSYGYTF
many	TRBV10-3	NA	TRBJ2-3	TGTGCCATCAGGGGTAGTTCCGGGGCAGATACGCAGTATTTT	CAIRGSSGADTQYF
NA	TRBV5-1	NA	TRBJ2-7	TGCGCCAGCAGCTTGTCGGGGAAAACCTACGAGCAGTACTTC	CASSLSGKTYEQYF
few	TRBV11-3	TRBD1	TRBJ1-4	TGTGCCAGCAGCCCGGGACAGGGGGACCCTGAAAAACTGTTTTTT	CASSPGQGDPEKLFF
NA	TRBV20-1	TRBD2	TRBJ2-3	TGCAGTGCTAACTCCGGGACTAGCGGGGGGGACTCTAGCACAGATACGCAGTATTTT	CSANSGTSGGDSSTDTQYF
many	TRBV6-5	NA	TRBJ2-5	TGTGCCAGCAGTTACTCGCGTGGGGTAGGGGAGACCCAGTACTTC	CASSYSRGVGETQYF
few	TRBV10-3	NA	TRBJ2-1	TGTGCCATCAGACGGTACAATGAGCAGTTCTTC	CAIRRYNEQFF
many	TRBV5-6	TRBD2	TRBJ2-5	TGTGCCAGCAGCCAAGCCGGGGGGACCCAAGAGACCCAGTACTTC	CASSQAGGTQETQYF
many	TRBV3-1	NA	TRBJ2-3	TGTGCCAGCAGCCAAGATTCAGACTTCACAGATACGCAGTATTTT	CASSQDSDFTDTQYF
NA	TRBV5-1	NA	TRBJ2-7	TGCGCCAGCAGCTTGGAGGCAGGGACCTCCTACGAGCAGTACTTC	CASSLEAGTSYEQYF
many	TRBV4-3	NA	TRBJ2-3	TGCGCCAGCAGCCAAGAAGCCCAGGGTCGCACAGATACGCAGTATTTT	CASSQEAQGRTDTQYF
many	TRBV20-1	NA	TRBJ1-1	TGCAGTGCTCAGAACAACTTAAAGGGGCGGGAAGCTTTCTTT	CSAQNNLKGREAFF
many	TRBV10-3	NA	TRBJ2-2	TGTGCCATCAGTGAGTCTCACAGGAAGTACACCGGGGAGCTGTTTTTT	CAISESHRKYTGELFF
few	TRBV7-9	NA	TRBJ1-4	TGTGCCAGCAGCTTAGTGGGCGGACCCAATGAAAAACTGTTTTTT	CASSLVGGPNEKLFF